Shown below are 27 T cell receptor beta chains from a single sample sequenced in a study of cytomegalovirus exposure and HLA in healthy donors. TCRdb's copy holds only in-frame clones and misses some; the assay was immunoSEQ multiplex PCR. The data show about 270,000 clones, approximately 86% seen once. The sample was PBMCs. Every receptor here comes from a woman between 18 and 30 years old in good health and CMV-seronegative.

DNA for the CDR3: TGTGCCAGCAGCCGGACAGGGATGACCTACGAGCAGTACTTC. The encoded protein is CASSRTGMTYEQYF. The chain couples TRBV11-3 to TRBJ2-7; TRBD1 agrees at 8 bases. Per the germline V gene, CDR1 is SGHNT and CDR2 is YENEEA. The CDR3 spans 14 residues. With V trimmed by 5 bases and J by 2 bases, 5 bases remained unmatched.

This clone turned up a few times. This rearrangement joins TRBV27 to TRBJ1-6, with a tentative D call TRBD1 (5 bases). Germline V gene lookup returns CDR1 MNHEY and CDR2 SMNVEV (reference sequence). V was pared by 2 bases and J by 7 bases, with 12 bases between. The CDR3 sequence is 15 residues long. CDR3 bases: TGTGCCAGCAGTTTAGAGGGACTTGAGAATTCACCCCTCCACTTT. Amino acid sequence: CASSLEGLENSPLHF.

The chain joins TRBV5-6 to TRBJ1-2; TRBD1 matches at 8 bases. V dropped 2 bases and J dropped 3; count of bases not matched to a gene: 0. CDR1 and CDR2 (germline): SGHDT, YYEEEE. The CDR3 is made up of 13 amino acids. The DNA for the CDR3 is TGTGCCAGCAGCTTACAGGGGGACTATGGCTACACCTTC. It encodes CASSLQGDYGYTF.

The gene calls are TRBV28 and TRBJ1-1; D possibly corresponds to TRBD1 (6 bases). The germline V gene has CDR1 MDHEN and CDR2 SYDVKM. The CDR3 spans 12 residues. V lost 10 bases and J 6 bases, leaving 15 bases between the germline ends. The CDR3: CAITDGGPEAFF. In nucleotides, the CDR3 is TGTGCCATCACGGACGGGGGGCCTGAAGCTTTCTTT.

The genes are TRBV4-1 and TRBJ2-3; 8 nucleotides agree with TRBD2. The CDR3 runs to 16 residues. Germline lookup yields CDR1 MGHRA and CDR2 YSYEKL. V was clipped by 0 bases and J by 6 bases; unmatched bases: 8. The CDR3 is CASSQDVRTSRDTQYF. The CDR3 nucleotides are TGCGCCAGCAGCCAAGATGTTAGGACTAGCAGGGATACGCAGTATTTT.

This clone was picked up one time. V usage is TRBV5-4 and J usage is TRBJ1-2; possible D gene TRBD1, 6 bases. This CDR3 spans 14 amino acids. Trimming took off 4 bases at V and 8 bases at J, with 18 bases between the two ends. Germline CDR1 is SGHNT and CDR2 is YYREEE (reference sequence). CDR3 region: CASSGGLGTGGYTF. In DNA form, the CDR3 reads TGTGCCAGCAGCGGGGGCCTGGGGACGGGCGGCTACACCTTC.

The rearrangement uses TRBV10-2 and TRBJ2-3, with D possibly TRBD2 on 6 matching bases. The CDR3 length is 16 residues. Germline CDR1 reads WSHSY; CDR2 reads SAAADI. Trimming pared 4 bases from V and 2 bases from J, leaving 16 bases between. CDR3 in DNA: TGCGCCAGCAGTGGCCCTACCGGGGGAACCACAGATACGCAGTATTTT. The encoded protein is CASSGPTGGTTDTQYF.

This sequence joins TRBV10-2 and TRBJ1-5; 8 positions match TRBD1. CDR1 is WSHSY and CDR2 is SAAADI in the germline V gene. With 6 bases clipped from V and 2 bases from J, the junction kept 6 bases outside the gene matches. This CDR3 comprises 15 residues. The CDR3 loop reads CASSLTGGGNQPQHF. The CDR3 DNA sequence: TGCGCCAGCAGCCTCACAGGGGGTGGCAATCAGCCCCAGCATTTT.

This sequence joins TRBV6-5 and TRBJ2-3; 9 positions agree with TRBD1. The CDR3 runs to 15 residues. The V gene's germline CDR1 is MNHEY and CDR2 SVGAGI. Unmatched junction bases numbered 10, after V lost 5 bases and J lost 7 bases. CDR3: CASSRTGGIGNTQYF. CDR3 DNA sequence: TGTGCCAGCAGTCGTACAGGGGGCATCGGGAATACGCAGTATTTT.

This chain joins TRBV6-1 and TRBJ2-7, with 7 bases aligning to TRBD1. The CDR3 sequence is 12 residues long. The V gene's germline CDR1 is MNHNS and CDR2 SASEGT. V shed 6 bases and J 1 base; nucleotides not matched to a gene: 0. CDR3 sequence (DNA): TGTGCCAGCAGGGGACAGTCCTACGAGCAGTACTTC. Translated, it gives CASRGQSYEQYF.

The chain carries TRBV10-3 and TRBJ2-2; 12 nucleotides agree with TRBD2. There are 16 residues in the CDR3. CDR1 is ENHRY and CDR2 is SYGVKD in the germline V gene. The ends lost 4 bases at V and 4 bases at J; junction bases unmatched: 4. The CDR3 bases are TGTGCCATCAGTGCTAGCGGGAGGGCCAGCACCGGGGAGCTGTTTTTT. Translated, it gives CAISASGRASTGELFF.

The chain joins TRBV30 to TRBJ1-5; D not resolved. This CDR3 has 18 amino acids. Trimming took 1 base from V and 5 from J, leaving 24 bases between them. From germline, CDR1 is GTSNPN and CDR2 SVGIG (reference sequence). The CDR3 DNA reads TGTGCCTGGAGTGCGGGAAGAGCCGACTACGAAGTGGATCAGCCCCAGCATTTT. Protein product: CAWSAGRADYEVDQPQHF.

The rearrangement uses TRBV30 and TRBJ2-6; perhaps TRBD1 as D (6 bases). CDR1 and CDR2 (germline): GTSNPN, SVGIG (reference sequence). CDR3 size: 19 residues. With 0 bases removed from V and 0 bases from J, the gap between germline ends came to 18 bases. The CDR3 coding sequence is TGTGCCTGGAGTGTACGGGTAAGAGACAGGAGCTCTGGGGCCAACGTCCTGACTTTC. Translation gives CAWSVRVRDRSSGANVLTF.

Concerning this clone itself: At one of its ends the junction is not consistent with the germline gene, which may arise from a read error. The chain employs TRBV2 and TRBJ2-7, with TRBD2 matching over 8 bases. The CDR3 runs to 14 residues. The germline CDR1 and CDR2 sequences are SNHLY and FYNNEI. CDR3 nucleotide sequence: TGTGCCAGCAGGGAAGCGGGGGCTCCCTACGAGCAGTACTTC. This sequence encodes CASREAGAPYEQYF. Drawing the rest from reference TRBV2 and TRBJ2-7, the complete variable domain is EPEVTQTPSHQVTQMGQEVILRCVPISNHLYFYWYRQILGQKVEFLVSFYNNEISEKSEIFDDQFSVERPDGSNFTLKIRSTKLEDSAMYFCASREAGAPYEQYFGPGTRLTVT.

This clone was recorded once. The chain employs TRBV9 and TRBJ2-3, with D possibly matching TRBD1 (5 bases). With 1 base removed from V and 3 bases from J, the gap between germline ends came to 15 bases. Germline CDR1 and CDR2: SGDLS and YYNGEE. The CDR3 covers 16 residues. The CDR3 DNA reads TGTGCCAGCAGCGTACTCGGACACACGGAAACAGATACGCAGTATTTT. This gives the protein CASSVLGHTETDTQYF.

The chain has TRBV6-5 and TRBJ1-4; the D gene is possibly TRBD1 (5 bases). Germline loops: CDR1 MNHEY, CDR2 SVGAGI. The germline V and J ends were trimmed by 7 bases and 3 bases, with 15 bases remaining between them. The CDR3 is 15 amino acids. The CDR3 sequence: CASNPTGYPNEKLFF. In nucleotides, the CDR3 is TGTGCCAGCAACCCAACAGGTTATCCTAATGAAAAACTGTTTTTT.

The rearrangement joins TRBV30 to TRBJ2-5; D may be TRBD2 (5 bases). From germline, CDR1 is GTSNPN and CDR2 SVGIG (reference sequence). This CDR3 has 17 amino acids. Trimming left V 3 bases short and J 5 bases short, with 25 bases between. This CDR3 reads CAWRGRGILFFGETQYF. The CDR3 DNA sequence: TGTGCCTGGAGGGGCCGGGGAATCTTATTTTTCGGCGAGACCCAGTACTTC.

This chain links TRBV4-1 with TRBJ1-1, with D perhaps matching TRBD1 (5 bases). The length of the CDR3 is 16 residues. Germline V gives CDR1 MGHRA, CDR2 YSYEKL. Trimming cost V 3 bases and J 5 bases, with 19 bases left between them. Written as DNA, the CDR3 is TGCGCCAGCAGCCAGTGGCCGGGACTTAGAGGGACTGAAGCTTTCTTT. The encoded protein is CASSQWPGLRGTEAFF.

The chain recombines TRBV2 with TRBJ2-1; a possible D gene is TRBD1 (5 bases). Germline-derived CDR1 and CDR2 are SNHLY and FYNNEI. V was shortened by 8 bases and J by 4 bases, with 12 bases between the two germline ends. This CDR3 is built from 13 residues. The CDR3 region has the DNA TGTGCCAGCTGTCCAGGGTCTTACAATGAGCAGTTCTTC. Encoded protein: CASCPGSYNEQFF.

This sequence joins TRBV18 and TRBJ2-7; 7 nucleotides agree with TRBD1. The CDR3 sequence is 16 residues long. Per germline, CDR1 KGHSH and CDR2 LQKENI. J was trimmed by 0 bases and V by 4 bases; bases with no gene match: 9. The CDR3 DNA reads as TGTGCCAGCTCACTAACCGGGGACAGTAGCTCCTACGAGCAGTACTTC. This translates into CASSLTGDSSSYEQYF.

The chain has TRBV29-1 and TRBJ1-1, with a weak D call TRBD1 (6 bases). Deletions cut 0 bases from V and 10 bases from J, with 15 bases between. This CDR3 is built from 13 residues. CDR1 is SQVTM and CDR2 is ANQGSEA in the germline V gene. Here the CDR3 reads CSVEDPTGTRAFF. The DNA for the CDR3 is TGCAGCGTTGAAGATCCCACCGGGACAAGAGCTTTCTTT.

This chain links TRBV6-5 with TRBJ1-5, with D maybe TRBD1 (5 bases). The CDR3 is 14 amino acids. Trimming pared 6 bases from V and 2 bases from J, leaving 11 bases between. Germline assignment: CDR1 MNHEY and CDR2 SVGAGI. CDR3 coding DNA: TGTGCCAGCAGCGGCAGGGATGGCAATCAGCCCCAGCATTTT. It yields the protein CASSGRDGNQPQHF.

This chain connects TRBV7-7 to TRBJ2-3, with 14 bases lining up with TRBD2. V lost 8 bases, J lost 2 bases, and 6 bases stayed unmatched. The germline CDR1 and CDR2 sequences are SSHAT and FNYEAQ (reference sequence). The CDR3 sequence is 16 residues long. The CDR3 DNA sequence: TGTGCCAGCGGCCGACTAGCGGGAGGGAACACAGATACGCAGTATTTT. Its translation: CASGRLAGGNTDTQYF.

This clone was seen only once. J is TRBJ2-7 and V is TRBV7-4; 11 nucleotides line up with TRBD2. V was clipped by 1 base and J by 3 bases; unmatched bases: 2. The CDR3 spans 15 residues. Germline V gene sequence: CDR1 SGHVT, CDR2 SQSDAQ. The CDR3 spells CASSLGTSGCYEQYF. In DNA, the CDR3 is TGTGCCAGCAGCTTAGGGACTAGCGGGTGCTACGAGCAGTACTTC.

This clone was picked up one time. The rearrangement joins TRBV6-5 to TRBJ2-2; D unresolved. There are 14 residues in the CDR3. Germline values: CDR1 MNHEY, CDR2 SVGAGI. The germline V and J ends were trimmed by 4 bases and 2 bases, with 8 bases remaining between them. The CDR3 is CASSSQINTGELFF. As DNA, the CDR3 is TGTGCCAGCAGTTCCCAGATTAACACCGGGGAGCTGTTTTTT.

J is TRBJ1-6 and V is TRBV5-8, with unresolved D. V was clipped by 4 bases and J by 6 bases, with 11 bases between them. The germline V gene has CDR1 SGHTS and CDR2 YDEGEE. CDR3 length equals 14 residues. The CDR3 here is CASSTDTFNSPLHF. The CDR3 DNA is TGTGCCAGCAGCACAGACACCTTTAATTCACCCCTCCACTTT.

The rearrangement joins TRBV2 to TRBJ2-5, with TRBD2 identical over 10 bases. After removal of 5 bases from V and 5 bases from J, the junction contained 8 bases not matched to a gene. The germline V gene has CDR1 SNHLY and CDR2 FYNNEI. The CDR3 covers 15 residues. The CDR3: CASSPRLAGGETQYF. For the CDR3, the DNA is TGTGCCAGCAGTCCGCGACTAGCGGGTGGGGAGACCCAGTACTTC.